One and the same sample provided the 11 T cell receptor beta chains below, sequenced in a study of blood T cell repertoires in COVID-19. This table comes from immunoSEQ multiplex PCR, and its TCRdb copy is limited to in-frame clones, with some not included. The data show more than 300,000 clones, 70% to 90% seen once. Input material: PBMCs or T cells enriched from blood (not recorded which). The receptor set was obtained from a woman aged 18-29 years who had recovered from COVID-19.

This rearrangement joins TRBV11-3 to TRBJ2-7; D is undetermined. CDR1 is SGHNT, CDR2 YENEEA, per germline. The length of the CDR3 is 13 residues. V lost 0 bases to trimming and J lost 6 bases, with 9 bases between them. This chain's CDR3 is CASSLEGASEQYF. CDR3 in DNA: TGTGCCAGCAGCTTAGAAGGAGCCTCCGAGCAGTACTTC.

This chain uses TRBV6-6 with TRBJ1-6; weak D call: TRBD1 (5 bases). Trimming removed 7 bases from V and 5 bases from J, with 15 bases in between. The CDR3 is 15 amino acids. In germline, CDR1 is MNHNY, CDR2 SVGAGI (reference sequence). CDR3: CASIWGGNNNSPLHF. DNA of the CDR3: TGTGCCAGCATCTGGGGCGGGAATAATAATTCACCCCTCCACTTT.

The V and J genes are TRBV30 and TRBJ1-1; D is perhaps TRBD1 (6 bases). Trimming cost V 6 bases and J 1 base, with 15 bases left between them. This CDR3 is 14 amino acids long. Looked up from germline, CDR1 is GTSNPN and CDR2 is SVGIG (reference sequence). The CDR3 is CACHTPGENTEAFF. The CDR3 DNA is TGTGCCTGCCACACGCCAGGGGAGAACACTGAAGCTTTCTTT.

This sequence joins TRBV9 and TRBJ2-3, with 8 bases that match TRBD1. The junction had 6 bases not matched to a gene; V was cut back by 4 bases and J by 2 bases. The CDR3 sequence is 15 residues long. Germline V CDR1 and CDR2: SGDLS, YYNGEE. This CDR3 reads CASSIRTGNTDTQYF. The CDR3 DNA reads TGTGCCAGCAGCATACGGACAGGGAACACAGATACGCAGTATTTT.

The chain couples TRBV7-6 to TRBJ2-1, with D hard to call. V was pared by 3 bases and J by 10 bases, with 10 bases between. This CDR3 spans 12 amino acids. Germline CDR1 and CDR2: SGHVS and FNYEAQ. CDR3 in amino acids: CASSLVEQEQFF. DNA of the CDR3: TGTGCCAGCAGCTTGGTTGAGCAAGAGCAGTTCTTC.

The table lists this clone with a count of one. This chain links TRBV4-2 with TRBJ1-6, with TRBD1 identical over 8 bases. This CDR3 region has 18 residues. Trimming took 0 bases from V and 0 from J; bases not matched to a gene: 4. Germline-derived CDR1 and CDR2 are LGHNA and YNFKEQ. CDR3 amino acids: CASSQDRTGSSYNSPLHF. In DNA, the CDR3 is TGTGCCAGCAGCCAAGATAGGACAGGGAGCTCCTATAATTCACCCCTCCACTTT.

This rearrangement joins TRBV7-9 to TRBJ2-1, with 10 bases identical to TRBD2. The CDR3 covers 17 residues. The V gene's germline CDR1 is SEHNR and CDR2 FQNEAQ (reference sequence). Unmatched junction bases numbered 13, after V lost 6 bases and J lost 5 bases. The chain's CDR3 is CASRIRTSGPLDNEQFF. The DNA for the CDR3 is TGTGCCAGCAGGATAAGGACTAGCGGTCCACTAGACAATGAGCAGTTCTTC.

CDR3 bases: TGTGCCAGCAGTGGGGGGTCCCTCGAGCAGTACTTC. Encoded protein: CASSGGSLEQYF. V is TRBV28 and J is TRBJ2-7; weak D call: TRBD2 (6 bases). Germline CDR1 and CDR2: MDHEN and SYDVKM. Deletions cut 5 bases from V and 6 bases from J, with 11 bases between. The CDR3 has 12 amino acids.

The chain carries TRBV18 and TRBJ2-3; 8 nucleotides match TRBD1. Germline-derived CDR1 and CDR2 are KGHSH and LQKENI. V shed 4 bases and J 2 bases; nucleotides not matched to a gene: 8. The CDR3 totals 16 residues. CDR3 bases: TGTGCCAGCTCACGACAGGGGACAACCCTCACAGATACGCAGTATTTT. Protein product: CASSRQGTTLTDTQYF.

J is TRBJ2-7 and V is TRBV27; 9 positions match TRBD1. This CDR3 has 14 amino acids. V trimming: 3 bases; J trimming: 1 base; junction bases outside the gene matches: 1. Germline V CDR1 and CDR2: MNHEY, SMNVEV (reference sequence). This CDR3 reads CASSFGQGSYEQYF. The CDR3 DNA follows: TGTGCCAGCAGTTTCGGACAGGGGTCCTACGAGCAGTACTTC.

Details on this clone: This CDR3 is also generated by other DNA sequences in the sample. The rearrangement uses TRBV11-2 and TRBJ2-3, with 7 bases lining up with TRBD2. From germline, CDR1 is SGHAT and CDR2 FQNNGV. The CDR3 runs to 15 residues. Trimming took 1 base from V and 3 from J; bases not matched to a gene: 4. This chain's CDR3 is CASSLVGGGTDTQYF. The CDR3 DNA is TGTGCCAGCAGCTTAGTGGGGGGGGGAACAGATACGCAGTATTTT.